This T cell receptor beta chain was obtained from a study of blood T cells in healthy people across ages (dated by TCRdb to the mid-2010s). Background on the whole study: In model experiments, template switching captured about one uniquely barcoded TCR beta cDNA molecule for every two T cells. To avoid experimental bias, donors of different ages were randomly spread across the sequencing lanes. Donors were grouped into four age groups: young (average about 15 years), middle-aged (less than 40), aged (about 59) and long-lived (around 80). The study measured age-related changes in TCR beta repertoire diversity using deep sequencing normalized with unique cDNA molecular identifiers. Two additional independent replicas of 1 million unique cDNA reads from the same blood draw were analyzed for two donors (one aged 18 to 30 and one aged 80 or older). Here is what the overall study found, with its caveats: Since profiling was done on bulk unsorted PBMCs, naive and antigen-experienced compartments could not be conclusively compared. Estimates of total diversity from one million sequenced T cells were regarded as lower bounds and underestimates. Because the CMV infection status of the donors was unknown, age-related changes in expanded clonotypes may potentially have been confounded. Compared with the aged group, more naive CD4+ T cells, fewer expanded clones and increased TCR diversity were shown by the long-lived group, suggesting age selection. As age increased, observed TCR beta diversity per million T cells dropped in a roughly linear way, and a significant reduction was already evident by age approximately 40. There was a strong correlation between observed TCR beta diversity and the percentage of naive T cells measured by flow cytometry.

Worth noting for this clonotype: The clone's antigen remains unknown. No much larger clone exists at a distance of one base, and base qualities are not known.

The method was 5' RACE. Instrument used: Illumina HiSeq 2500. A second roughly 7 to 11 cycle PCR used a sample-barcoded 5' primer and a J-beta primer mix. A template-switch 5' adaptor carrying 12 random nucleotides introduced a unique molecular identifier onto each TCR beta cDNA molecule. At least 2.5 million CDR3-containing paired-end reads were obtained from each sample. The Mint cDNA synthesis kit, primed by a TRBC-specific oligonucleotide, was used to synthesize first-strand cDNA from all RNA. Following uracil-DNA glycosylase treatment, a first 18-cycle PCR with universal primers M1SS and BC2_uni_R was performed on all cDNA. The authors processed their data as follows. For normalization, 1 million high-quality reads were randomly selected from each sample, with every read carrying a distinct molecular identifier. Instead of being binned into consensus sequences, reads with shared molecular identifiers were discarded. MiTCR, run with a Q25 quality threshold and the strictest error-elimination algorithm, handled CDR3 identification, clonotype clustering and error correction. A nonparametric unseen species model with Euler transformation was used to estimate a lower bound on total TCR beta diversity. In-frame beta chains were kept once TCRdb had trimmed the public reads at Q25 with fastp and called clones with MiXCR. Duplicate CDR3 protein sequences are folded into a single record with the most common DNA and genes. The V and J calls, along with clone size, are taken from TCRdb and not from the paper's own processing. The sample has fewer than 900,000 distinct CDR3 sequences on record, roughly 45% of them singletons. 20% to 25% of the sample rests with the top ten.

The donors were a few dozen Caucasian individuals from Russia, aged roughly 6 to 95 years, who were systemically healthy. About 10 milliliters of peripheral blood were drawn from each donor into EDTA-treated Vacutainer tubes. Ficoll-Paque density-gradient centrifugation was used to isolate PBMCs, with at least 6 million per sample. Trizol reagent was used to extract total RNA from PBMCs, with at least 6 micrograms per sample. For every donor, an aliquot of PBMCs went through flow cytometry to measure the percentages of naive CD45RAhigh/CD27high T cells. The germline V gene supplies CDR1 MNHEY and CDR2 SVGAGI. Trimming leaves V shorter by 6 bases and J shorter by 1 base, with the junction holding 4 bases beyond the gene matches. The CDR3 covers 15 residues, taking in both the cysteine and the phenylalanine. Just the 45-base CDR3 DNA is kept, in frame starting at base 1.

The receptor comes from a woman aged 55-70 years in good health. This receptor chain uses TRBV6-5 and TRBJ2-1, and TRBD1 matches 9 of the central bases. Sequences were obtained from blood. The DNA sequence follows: TGTGCCAGCAGGGACGGGACAGGGTCCTACAATGAGCAGTTCTTC. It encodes CASRDGTGSYNEQFF.